This TCR beta chain originates from a study of T cell repertoires in cytomegalovirus infection. As for the study in general: The public TCR beta signatures pointed to both CMV infection and matching HLA type. Study-level findings and limits: Public TCR beta family frequency separated CMV-and-HLA carriers, including in an independent cohort.

V lost 8 bases and J lost 7, with 21 bases in between. The CDR3 is 15 amino acids. CDR1 and CDR2 (germline): SGHTA, FQGNSA. TCRdb passed the reads through MiXCR, listing each CDR3 protein once. This sample carries more than 300,000 distinct CDR3 sequences, about 35% of them seen once, and the ten largest clones take roughly 13%. This clonotype was seen repeatedly, ten times or more. Its antigen is undetermined. V is TRBV7-2 and J is TRBJ1-5, with D unresolved. Specimen: cultured PBMCs, collected from culture after CMV antigen stimulation. The TCR comes from a human donor in good health (CMV status not recorded). Some clones in this sample may be carry-over from other donors' samples. The CDR3 protein is CASQSSLSGGQPQHF. Here the CDR3 DNA reads TGTGCCAGCCAATCTAGCCTCTCTGGCGGCCAGCCCCAGCATTTT. Using reference TRBV7-2 and TRBJ1-5 for the parts outside the CDR3, the full variable domain is GAGVSQSPSNKVTEKGKDVELRCDPISGHTALYWYRQSLGQGLEFLIYFQGNSAPDKSGLPSDRFSAERTGGSVSTLTIQRTQQEDSAVYLCASQSSLSGGQPQHFGDGTRLSIL.